The entry that follows covers one TCR beta chain sequence. The sample holds many counts of this clonotype. Its antigen is currently not known. One base away there is no much larger clone; base qualities are not given. This specimen comes from a study of identical twins (dated by TCRdb to the mid-2010s). In terms of the full investigation: To test whether fetal clonotypes persist, this study deep-sequenced TCR alpha and beta repertoires from monozygotic twins, from unrelated adults of various ages, and from cord blood. To rule out contamination, the twin experiments were replicated at different times with different library preparation protocols. The study at large found these results: Abundant cord blood beta clonotypes had fewer insertions, young adult naive repertoires showed a similar but weaker trend, and memory repertoires showed no such trend. Because the same donors could not be followed over many years, conclusions were based on cross-sectional statistical analysis. Excess twin sharing in beta out-of-frame sequences was weaker because fewer shared sequences lowered the signal-to-noise ratio. Compared with coincidental sharing between unrelated individuals, out-of-frame TCR alpha sequences shared between twins had an excess of sequences with low generation probability. Invariant T cells such as MAIT and iNKT could partly confound zero-insertion analyses, though diverse VJ usage argued against this for most clonotypes. In monozygotic twins, recombination models systematically underestimated out-of-frame TCR alpha sharing, but the models matched the sharing seen between unrelated individuals.

The CDR3 contains 12 residues, cysteine and phenylalanine counted. Of the read, only the CDR3 DNA is kept; its 36 bases are in frame from base 1. CDR1 and CDR2, looked up from the germline V gene (reference sequence), are GTSNPN and SVGIG. V loses 3 bases of germline sequence and J loses 10 bases, and the interval between the two ends is 16 bases. Library construction relied on 5' RACE. Reads for this sample came from an Illumina HiSeq 2000. Template switching added a universal primer binding site, and the final cDNA carried a unique molecular identifier that allowed TCR cDNA molecules to be counted accurately. Specific primers in the conserved constant-segment region were used to synthesize first-strand cDNA for the TCR alpha and beta chains. To control for contamination, every cDNA library was double barcoded, receiving both a SMART-Mk sample barcode and Illumina barcodes. TruSeq adapter sequences along with Illumina sample barcodes were introduced in two successive PCR steps. TCR alpha and beta cDNA libraries were sequenced on the Illumina HiSeq platform with custom primers. As for the authors' bioinformatics: MiGEC was used to process raw reads and extract unique molecular identifiers, and MiXCR was used to find CDR3 positions. For each individual, recombination models were inferred using an EM algorithm with the repgenHMM and IGoR tools. Shared clonotypes were analyzed with the tcR package in R, and sharing was normalized by the product of cloneset sizes. Out-of-frame nonproductive sequences were analyzed to study raw recombination free of thymic and clonal selection effects. The public sequencing data were trimmed at Q25 with fastp and processed into clonotypes with MiXCR by TCRdb, which kept only in-frame beta chains. Entries are consolidated by CDR3 protein sequence, retaining the most common genes and DNA. Clone size and V and J calls follow TCRdb, not the original study. The sample table contains 150,000 or so distinct CDR3 sequences; only one count was recorded for around 3.6% of them. The leading ten clones occupy about 7.8% of the sample.

All donors were healthy Caucasians. Miltenyi CD45RO+ enrichment and human naive T-cell isolation kits were used to isolate memory (CD45RO+) and naive T cells from PBMC. The sequencing input was memory T cells sorted from blood. Read against the paper, the sample's cell subset or site label means: CD45RO+ enriched T cells. The receptor was isolated from a man between 18 and 35 years old in good health. The chain links TRBV30 with TRBJ2-7; a tentative D call is TRBD1 (5 bases match). The CDR3 reads CAWRGPNLDQYF. The DNA reads TGTGCCTGGAGGGGGCCCAATCTCGACCAGTACTTC.